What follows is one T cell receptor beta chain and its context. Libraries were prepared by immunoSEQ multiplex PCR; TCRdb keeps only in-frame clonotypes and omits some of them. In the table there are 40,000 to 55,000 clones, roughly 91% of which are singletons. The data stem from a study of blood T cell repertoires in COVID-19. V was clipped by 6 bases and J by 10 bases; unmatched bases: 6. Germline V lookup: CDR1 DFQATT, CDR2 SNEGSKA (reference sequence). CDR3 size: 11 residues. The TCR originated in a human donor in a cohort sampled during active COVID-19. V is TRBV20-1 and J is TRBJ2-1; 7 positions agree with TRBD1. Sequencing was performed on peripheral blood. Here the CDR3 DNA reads TGCAGTGCAAAACAGGGGATCGAGCAGTTCTTC. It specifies CSAKQGIEQFF.